A selection of T cell receptor beta chains follows, all from one sample in a study of blood T cell repertoires in COVID-19. Here immunoSEQ multiplex PCR was the method, and the copy in TCRdb shows in-frame clones only, minus some. The sample lists around 71,000 clones, approximately 86% occurring once. The sequencing sample was made of peripheral blood. These receptors were collected from a woman in her sixties with acute or convalescent COVID-19. CDR3s include the opening cysteine and the closing phenylalanine or tryptophan. D genes are given only for firm matches. Expanded clones are given a class, and other clones once, few, many or no size at all.

abundance,j_gene,d_gene,v_gene,CDR3aa,CDR3nt
.,TRBJ2-1,TRBD2,TRBV7-2,CASSPRTSLANEQFF,TGTGCCAGCAGCCCACGGACTAGTTTGGCCAATGAGCAGTTCTTC
.,TRBJ2-7,.,TRBV19,CASSTQVDSYEQYF,TGTGCCAGTAGTACACAGGTTGACTCCTACGAGCAGTACTTC
.,TRBJ2-7,.,TRBV6-2/TRBV6-3,CASSQIYEQYF,TGTGCCAGCAGTCAGATTTACGAGCAGTACTTC
.,TRBJ2-3,TRBD2,TRBV24-1,CATSGLAGVGDTQYF,TGTGCCACCAGTGGGCTAGCGGGAGTGGGAGATACGCAGTATTTT
once,TRBJ2-5,.,TRBV28,CASSWAPGAARGGQETQYF,TGTGCCAGCAGTTGGGCCCCCGGGGCTGCGAGGGGGGGTCAAGAGACCCAGTACTTC
few,TRBJ1-1,TRBD1,TRBV18,CASSPTRDSTEAFF,TGTGCCAGCTCACCAACCCGGGACAGCACTGAAGCTTTCTTT
.,TRBJ1-1,.,TRBV3-1/TRBV3-2,CASKSEGLNTEAFF,TGTGCCAGCAAAAGCGAGGGTCTGAACACTGAAGCTTTCTTT
.,TRBJ2-2,TRBD1,TRBV12-3/TRBV12-4,CASRGQRIGELFF,TGTGCCAGCAGGGGACAGAGGATCGGGGAGCTGTTTTTT
.,TRBJ2-2,.,TRBV7-3,CASSLNTGELFF,TGTGCCAGCAGCCTAAACACCGGGGAGCTGTTTTTT
.,TRBJ1-2,TRBD1,TRBV4-2,CASSQERGQGFGYTF,TGTGCCAGCAGCCAAGAGCGAGGACAGGGTTTTGGCTACACCTTC
.,TRBJ2-2,.,TRBV5-1,CASSSGTGDKTGELFF,TGCGCCAGCAGCTCCGGGACGGGAGATAAGACCGGGGAGCTGTTTTTT
.,TRBJ1-1,.,TRBV7-9,CASSLEGGAFF,TGTGCCAGCAGCTTAGAAGGGGGAGCTTTCTTT
.,TRBJ2-7,TRBD1,TRBV30,CAWSVRKGQGVYEQYF,TGTGCCTGGAGTGTACGCAAGGGACAGGGGGTCTACGAGCAGTACTTC
.,TRBJ1-2,.,TRBV6-1,CASSLRGGNGYTF,TGTGCCAGCAGTCTACGGGGGGGCAATGGCTACACCTTC
.,TRBJ2-1,TRBD2,TRBV4-3,CASSQDRLAGGHNEQFF,TGCGCCAGCAGCCAAGATAGGCTAGCGGGGGGGCACAATGAGCAGTTCTTC
few,TRBJ1-5,.,TRBV15,CATSRDLQAYSNQPQHF,TGTGCCACCAGCAGAGACCTACAGGCTTATAGCAATCAGCCCCAGCATTTT
.,TRBJ1-2,.,TRBV10-1,CASSGTREQLNYGYTF,TGCGCCAGCAGTGGAACTCGAGAGCAACTTAACTATGGCTACACCTTC
.,TRBJ1-5,.,TRBV6-5,CASSYDGVGQPQHF,TGTGCCAGCAGTTACGACGGGGTGGGACAGCCCCAGCATTTT
.,TRBJ2-3,.,TRBV14,CASSQDLVLGGIDTQYF,TGTGCCAGCAGCCAAGATTTAGTACTAGGCGGCATAGATACGCAGTATTTT
.,TRBJ2-7,TRBD2,TRBV28,CASTGGGLYEQYF,TGTGCCAGCACCGGCGGGGGGCTCTACGAGCAGTACTTC
.,TRBJ2-1,TRBD2,TRBV10-3,CAISESLLAGAYNEQFF,TGTGCCATCAGTGAGTCCCTACTAGCGGGGGCCTACAATGAGCAGTTCTTC
.,TRBJ1-5,.,TRBV2,CASSVGGQPQHF,TGTGCCAGCAGTGTCGGGGGTCAGCCCCAGCATTTT
.,TRBJ2-1,.,TRBV6-6,CASSFTTGDNNEQFF,TGTGCCAGCAGTTTTACGACAGGAGATAACAATGAGCAGTTCTTC
.,TRBJ1-5,.,TRBV5-1,CASSYIPGQPQHF,TGCGCCAGCAGCTACATACCAGGTCAGCCCCAGCATTTT
.,TRBJ2-1,.,TRBV20-1,CSASPPGQFPTNEQFF,TGCAGTGCTAGTCCCCCAGGACAGTTTCCAACCAATGAGCAGTTCTTC
.,TRBJ2-7,TRBD2,TRBV27,CASSFSGRAHEQYF,TGTGCCAGCAGTTTTAGCGGGAGGGCCCACGAGCAGTACTTC
.,TRBJ1-5,.,TRBV27,CASSPRGKGLQPQHF,TGTGCCAGCAGTCCCCGAGGAAAGGGACTTCAGCCCCAGCATTTT
once,TRBJ1-2,.,TRBV24-1,CATSEAWQVSGYTF,TGTGCCACCAGTGAGGCATGGCAGGTCTCGGGCTACACCTTC
.,TRBJ2-3,TRBD1,TRBV18,CASSLIDRVDGDTQYF,TGTGCCAGCTCACTGATCGACAGGGTAGATGGGGATACGCAGTATTTT
.,TRBJ1-5,.,TRBV28,CASTLNGPQPQHF,TGTGCCAGCACCCTAAATGGGCCCCAGCCCCAGCATTTT
once,TRBJ2-4,.,TRBV29-1,CSARQRLAKNIQYF,TGCAGCGCGCGACAGAGATTAGCCAAAAACATTCAGTACTTC
.,TRBJ1-1,.,TRBV20-1,CSAAEGTEAFF,TGCAGTGCTGCGGAGGGCACTGAAGCTTTCTTT
.,TRBJ1-2,.,TRBV12-3/TRBV12-4,CASSLRWDGYTF,TGTGCCAGCAGTTTGAGGTGGGATGGCTACACCTTC
.,TRBJ2-1,.,TRBV11-2,CASSPTNTAYNEQFF,TGTGCCAGCAGCCCCACAAACACCGCCTACAATGAGCAGTTCTTC
.,TRBJ1-4,TRBD1,TRBV6-6,CASSSRGREKLFF,TGTGCCAGCAGTTCTAGGGGGCGTGAAAAACTGTTTTTT
few,TRBJ2-7,.,TRBV29-1,CSAATGHEQYF,TGCAGCGCTGCCACAGGCCACGAGCAGTACTTC
.,TRBJ1-2,TRBD1,TRBV7-9,CASSLRGTGVGYGYTF,TGTGCCAGCAGCCTCCGAGGGACAGGGGTGGGATATGGCTACACCTTC
.,TRBJ2-5,TRBD2,TRBV9,CASSRTGLVEGTQYF,TGTGCCAGCAGCAGGACGGGACTAGTGGAGGGGACCCAGTACTTC
.,TRBJ2-7,.,TRBV14,CASSLHQGTSYEQYF,TGTGCCAGCAGCCTACACCAGGGCACTTCCTACGAGCAGTACTTC
.,TRBJ2-3,.,TRBV6-5,CASKAGTITDTQYF,TGTGCCAGCAAGGCGGGAACCATCACAGATACGCAGTATTTT
.,TRBJ2-1,.,TRBV28,CASSVSSGEQFF,TGTGCCAGCAGTGTCTCAAGCGGGGAGCAGTTCTTC
.,TRBJ1-1,.,TRBV28,CASSLLARGNTEAFF,TGTGCCAGCAGTTTATTAGCTAGGGGGAACACTGAAGCTTTCTTT
.,TRBJ1-5,.,TRBV30,CAWSVRGSSNQPQHF,TGTGCCTGGAGTGTAAGAGGTTCTAGCAATCAGCCCCAGCATTTT
.,TRBJ2-3,.,TRBV4-1,CASSQGPDRDTQYF,TGCGCCAGCAGCCAAGGGCCTGACAGGGATACGCAGTATTTT
once,TRBJ1-1,TRBD1,TRBV2,CASSVRQGRRTEAFF,TGTGCCAGCAGTGTCCGACAGGGGCGCCGTACTGAAGCTTTCTTT
.,TRBJ2-1,.,TRBV27,CASRRDNEQFF,TGTGCCAGCCGCAGGGACAATGAGCAGTTCTTC
.,TRBJ2-1,.,TRBV19,CASSTLGGYNEQFF,TGTGCCAGTAGTACCCTCGGGGGTTACAATGAGCAGTTCTTC
.,TRBJ2-7,.,TRBV30,CAWSYGGPEQYF,TGTGCCTGGAGTTATGGAGGGCCCGAGCAGTACTTC
.,TRBJ2-1,TRBD1,TRBV2,CASRGDRGSYNEQFF,TGTGCCAGCAGAGGGGACAGGGGGTCCTACAATGAGCAGTTCTTC
.,TRBJ1-6,.,TRBV28,CASSSLQGRNSPLHF,TGTGCCAGCAGTTCTCTACAGGGTCGGAATTCACCCCTCCACTTT
.,TRBJ2-2,.,TRBV5-4,CASSLGEGGTGELFF,TGTGCCAGCAGCTTGGGTGAAGGGGGAACCGGGGAGCTGTTTTTT
.,TRBJ1-5,.,TRBV2,CASTLQGYSNQPQHF,TGTGCCAGTACACTACAGGGTTATAGCAATCAGCCCCAGCATTTT
.,TRBJ2-7,.,TRBV21-1,CASSKVNRGLEQYF,TGTGCCAGCAGCAAAGTAAACAGGGGGCTTGAGCAGTACTTC
.,TRBJ2-2,TRBD2,TRBV7-8,CASSWTSGNTGELFF,TGTGCCAGCAGCTGGACTAGCGGGAACACCGGGGAGCTGTTTTTT
.,TRBJ2-7,.,TRBV24-1,CATSDLAGRQYF,TGTGCCACCAGTGATTTGGCGGGAAGGCAGTACTTC
.,TRBJ1-2,TRBD1,TRBV11-3,CASSLDRDRRYGYTF,TGTGCCAGCAGCTTAGATAGGGACAGACGCTATGGCTACACCTTC
.,TRBJ2-7,TRBD2,TRBV2,CASNPGLVSYEQYF,TGTGCCAGCAACCCGGGACTAGTCTCCTACGAGCAGTACTTC
.,TRBJ2-7,TRBD2,TRBV5-1,CASSRRTSDREQYF,TGCGCCAGCAGCCGCCGGACTAGCGACCGCGAGCAGTACTTC
.,TRBJ2-3,TRBD2,TRBV5-1,CASSLPTSGGRTDTQYF,TGCGCCAGCAGCTTGCCGACTAGCGGGGGCCGCACAGATACGCAGTATTTT
.,TRBJ1-3,.,TRBV2,CASSEARGGGNTIYF,TGTGCCAGCAGTGAAGCGAGGGGGGGTGGAAACACCATATATTTT